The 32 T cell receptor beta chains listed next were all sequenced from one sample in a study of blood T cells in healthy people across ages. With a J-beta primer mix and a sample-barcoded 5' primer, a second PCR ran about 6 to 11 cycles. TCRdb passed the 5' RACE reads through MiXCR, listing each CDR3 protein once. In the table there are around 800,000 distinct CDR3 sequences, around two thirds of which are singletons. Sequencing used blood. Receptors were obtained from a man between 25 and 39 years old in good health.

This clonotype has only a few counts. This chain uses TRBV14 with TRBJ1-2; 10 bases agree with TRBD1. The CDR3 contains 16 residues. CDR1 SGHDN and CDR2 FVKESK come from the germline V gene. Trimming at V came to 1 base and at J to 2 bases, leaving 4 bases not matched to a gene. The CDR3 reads CASSQAKTGGNYGYTF. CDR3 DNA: TGTGCCAGCAGCCAAGCGAAGACAGGGGGCAACTATGGCTACACCTTC.

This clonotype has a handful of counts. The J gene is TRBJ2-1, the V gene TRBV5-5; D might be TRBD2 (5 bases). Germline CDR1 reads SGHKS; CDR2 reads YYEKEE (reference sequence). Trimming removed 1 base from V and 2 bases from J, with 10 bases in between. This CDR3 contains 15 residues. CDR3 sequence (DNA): TGTGCCAGCAGCTTGAGTAGCGTTACCTACAATGAGCAGTTCTTC. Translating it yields CASSLSSVTYNEQFF.

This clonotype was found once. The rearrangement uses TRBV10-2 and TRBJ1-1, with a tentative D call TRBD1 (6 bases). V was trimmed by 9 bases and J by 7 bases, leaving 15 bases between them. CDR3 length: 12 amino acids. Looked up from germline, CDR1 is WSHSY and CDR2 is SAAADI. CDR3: CASGQLLGEAFF. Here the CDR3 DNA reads TGCGCCAGTGGACAGTTGCTGGGTGAAGCTTTCTTT.

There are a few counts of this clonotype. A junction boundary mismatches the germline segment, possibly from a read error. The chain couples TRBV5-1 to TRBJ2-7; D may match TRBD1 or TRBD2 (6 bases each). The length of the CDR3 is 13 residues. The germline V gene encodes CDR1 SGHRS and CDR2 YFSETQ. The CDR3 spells CASSRGLGYEQYF. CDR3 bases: TGTGCCAGCAGCCGGGGGCTTGGGTACGAGCAGTACTTC.

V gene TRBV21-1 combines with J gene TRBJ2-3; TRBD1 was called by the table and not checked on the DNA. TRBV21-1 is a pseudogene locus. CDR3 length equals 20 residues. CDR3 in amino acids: CASSKVSDRVNHGGTDTQYF. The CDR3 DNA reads TGTGCCAGCAGCAAAGTATCCGACAGGGTGAATCATGGAGGCACAGATACGCAGTATTTT.

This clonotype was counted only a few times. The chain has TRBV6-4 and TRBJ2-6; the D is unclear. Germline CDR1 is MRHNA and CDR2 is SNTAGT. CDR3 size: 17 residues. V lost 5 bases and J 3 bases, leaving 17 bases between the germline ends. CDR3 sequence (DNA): TGTGCCAGCAGTCCGAGCCCCCCTGGGTTTGGGGCCAACGTCCTGACTTTC. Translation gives CASSPSPPGFGANVLTF.

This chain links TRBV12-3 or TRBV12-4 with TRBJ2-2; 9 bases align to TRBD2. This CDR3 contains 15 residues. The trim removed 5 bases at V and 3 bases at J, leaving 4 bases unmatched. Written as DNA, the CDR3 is TGTGCCAGCAGTGTTTGGACTAGCGACACCGGGGAGCTGTTTTTT. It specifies CASSVWTSDTGELFF.

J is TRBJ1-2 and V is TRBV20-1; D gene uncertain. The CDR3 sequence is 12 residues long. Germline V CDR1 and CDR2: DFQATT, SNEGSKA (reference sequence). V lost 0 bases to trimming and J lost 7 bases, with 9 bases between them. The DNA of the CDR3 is TGCAGTGCTAGAGATCCAGTGTCTGGCTACACCTTC. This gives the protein CSARDPVSGYTF.

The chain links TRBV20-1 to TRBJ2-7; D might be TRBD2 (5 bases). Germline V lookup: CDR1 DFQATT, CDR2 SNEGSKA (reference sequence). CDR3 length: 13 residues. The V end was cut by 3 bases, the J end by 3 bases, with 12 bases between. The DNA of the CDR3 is TGCAGTGCTAGGAGTGGGGAGAACTACGAGCAGTACTTC. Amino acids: CSARSGENYEQYF.

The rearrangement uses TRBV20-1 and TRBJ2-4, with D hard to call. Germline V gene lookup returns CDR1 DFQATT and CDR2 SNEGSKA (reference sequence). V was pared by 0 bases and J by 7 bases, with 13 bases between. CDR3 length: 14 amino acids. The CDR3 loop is CSARDLFSSNIQYF. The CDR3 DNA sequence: TGCAGTGCTAGAGATTTATTCAGTTCGAACATTCAGTACTTC.

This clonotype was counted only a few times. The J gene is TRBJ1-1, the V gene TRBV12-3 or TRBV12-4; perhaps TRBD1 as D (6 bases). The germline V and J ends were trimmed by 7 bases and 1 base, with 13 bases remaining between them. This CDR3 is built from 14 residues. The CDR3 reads CASNPGHSNTEAFF. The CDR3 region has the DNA TGTGCCAGCAATCCGGGACACTCGAACACTGAAGCTTTCTTT.

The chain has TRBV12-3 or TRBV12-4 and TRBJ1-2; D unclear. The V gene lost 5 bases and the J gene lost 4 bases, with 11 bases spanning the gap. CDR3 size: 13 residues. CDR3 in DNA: TGTGCCAGCAGTCCCGGACGGCCCTATGGCTACACCTTC. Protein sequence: CASSPGRPYGYTF.

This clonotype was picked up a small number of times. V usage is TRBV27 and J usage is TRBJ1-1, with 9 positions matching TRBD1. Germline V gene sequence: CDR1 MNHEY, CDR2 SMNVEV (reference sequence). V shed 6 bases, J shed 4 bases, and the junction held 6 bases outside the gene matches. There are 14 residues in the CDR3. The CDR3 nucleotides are TGTGCCAGCAGCCCAACAGGGGGCCTCACTGAAGCTTTCTTT. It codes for CASSPTGGLTEAFF.

The CDR3 region is CASSQEGGGAREQFF. The CDR3, as DNA: TGTGCCAGCAGCCAAGAGGGCGGGGGGGCCAGGGAGCAGTTCTTC. This chain links TRBV4-2 with TRBJ2-1; 9 bases line up with TRBD2. The CDR3 spans 15 residues. Germline CDR1 and CDR2: LGHNA and YNFKEQ. After removal of 0 bases from V and 10 bases from J, the junction contained 7 bases not matched to a gene.

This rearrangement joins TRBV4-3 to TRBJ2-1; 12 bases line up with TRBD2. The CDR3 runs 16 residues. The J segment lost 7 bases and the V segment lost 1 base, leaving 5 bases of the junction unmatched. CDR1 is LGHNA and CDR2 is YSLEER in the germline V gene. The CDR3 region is CASSQALAGGRNEQFF. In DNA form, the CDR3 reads TGCGCCAGCAGCCAAGCCCTAGCGGGGGGGCGGAATGAGCAGTTCTTC.

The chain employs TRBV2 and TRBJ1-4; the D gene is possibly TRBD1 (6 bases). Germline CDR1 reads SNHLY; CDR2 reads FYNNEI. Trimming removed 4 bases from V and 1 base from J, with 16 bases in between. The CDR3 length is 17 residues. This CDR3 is CASSADRPWQTNEKLFF. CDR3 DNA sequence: TGTGCCAGCAGTGCTGACAGGCCCTGGCAAACTAATGAAAAACTGTTTTTT.

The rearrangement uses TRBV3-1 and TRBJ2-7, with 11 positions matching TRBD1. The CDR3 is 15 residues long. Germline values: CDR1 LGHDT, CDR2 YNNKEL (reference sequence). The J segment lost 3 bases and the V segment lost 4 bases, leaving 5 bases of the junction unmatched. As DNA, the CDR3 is TGTGCCAGCAGCCCGGGACAGGGGGACCTCTACGAGCAGTACTTC. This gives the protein CASSPGQGDLYEQYF.

The CDR3 here is CSVLTPGLVEETQYF. In nucleotides, the CDR3 is TGCAGTGTTCTGACTCCGGGACTAGTGGAAGAGACCCAGTACTTC. This sequence joins TRBV20-1 and TRBJ2-5; 8 nucleotides line up with TRBD2. J was trimmed by 3 bases and V by 7 bases; bases with no gene match: 13. The CDR3 contains 15 residues. CDR1 DFQATT and CDR2 SNEGSKA come from the germline V gene (reference sequence).

CDR3 nucleotide sequence: TGTGCCAGCAGCCCCGGACTAGCGACGGGGGAGACCCAGTACTTC. Its protein product is CASSPGLATGETQYF. The V call is TRBV3-1, the J call TRBJ2-5, with TRBD2 matching over 9 bases. Trimming cost V 4 bases and J 5 bases; bases outside gene matches: 8. Germline assignment: CDR1 LGHDT and CDR2 YNNKEL (reference sequence). The CDR3 extends over 15 amino acids.

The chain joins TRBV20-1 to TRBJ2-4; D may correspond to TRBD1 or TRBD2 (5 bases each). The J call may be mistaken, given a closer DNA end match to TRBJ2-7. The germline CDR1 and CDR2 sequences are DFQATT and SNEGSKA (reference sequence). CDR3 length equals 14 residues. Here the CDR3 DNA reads TGCAGTGCTAGTCCCCGACGGGGCAGGTACGAGCAGTACTTC. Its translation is CSASPRRGRYEQYF.

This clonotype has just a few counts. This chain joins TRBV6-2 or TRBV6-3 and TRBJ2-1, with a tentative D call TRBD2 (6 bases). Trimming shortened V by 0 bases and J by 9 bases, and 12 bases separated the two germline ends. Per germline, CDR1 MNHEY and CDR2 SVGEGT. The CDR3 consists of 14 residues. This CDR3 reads CASSYSSEEGEQFF. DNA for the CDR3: TGTGCCAGCAGTTACTCGAGCGAGGAGGGTGAGCAGTTCTTC.

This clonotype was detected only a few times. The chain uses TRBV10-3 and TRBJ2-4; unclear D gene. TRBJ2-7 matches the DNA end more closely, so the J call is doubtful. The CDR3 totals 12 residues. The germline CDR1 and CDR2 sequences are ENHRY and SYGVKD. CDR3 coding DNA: TGTGCCATCAGTGTTGGGGACTACGAGCAGTACTTC. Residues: CAISVGDYEQYF.

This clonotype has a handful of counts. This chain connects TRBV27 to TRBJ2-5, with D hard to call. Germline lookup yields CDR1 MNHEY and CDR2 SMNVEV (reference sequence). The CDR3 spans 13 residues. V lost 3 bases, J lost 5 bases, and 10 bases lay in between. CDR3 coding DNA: TGTGCCAGCAGTTTCCGTTCCGGTGAGACCCAGTACTTC. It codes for CASSFRSGETQYF.

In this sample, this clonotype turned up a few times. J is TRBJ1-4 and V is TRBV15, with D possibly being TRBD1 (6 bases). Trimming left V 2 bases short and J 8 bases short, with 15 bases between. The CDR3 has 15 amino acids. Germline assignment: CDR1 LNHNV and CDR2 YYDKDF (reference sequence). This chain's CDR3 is CATSRPTGRKEKLFF. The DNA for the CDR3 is TGTGCCACCAGCAGACCCACAGGGCGCAAAGAAAAACTGTTTTTT.

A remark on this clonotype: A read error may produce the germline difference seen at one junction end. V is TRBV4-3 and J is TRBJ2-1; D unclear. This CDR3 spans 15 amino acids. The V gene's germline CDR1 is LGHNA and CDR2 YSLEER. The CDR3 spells CAGSPQNPGLNEQFF. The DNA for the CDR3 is TGCGCCGGCAGCCCACAAAACCCGGGCCTTAATGAGCAGTTCTTC.

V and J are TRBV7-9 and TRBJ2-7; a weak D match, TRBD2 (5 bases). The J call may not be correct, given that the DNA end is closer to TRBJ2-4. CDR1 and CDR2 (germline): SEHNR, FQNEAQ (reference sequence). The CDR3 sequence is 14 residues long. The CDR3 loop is CASSPSRGSNIQYF. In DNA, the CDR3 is TGTGCCAGCAGCCCCTCCCGCGGGTCAAACATTCAGTACTTC.

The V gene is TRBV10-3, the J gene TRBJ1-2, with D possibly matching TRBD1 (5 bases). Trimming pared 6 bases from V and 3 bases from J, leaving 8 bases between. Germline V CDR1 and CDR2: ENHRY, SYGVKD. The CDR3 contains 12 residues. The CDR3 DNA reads TGTGCCATCAGAGGGGAACACTATGGCTACACCTTC. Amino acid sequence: CAIRGEHYGYTF.

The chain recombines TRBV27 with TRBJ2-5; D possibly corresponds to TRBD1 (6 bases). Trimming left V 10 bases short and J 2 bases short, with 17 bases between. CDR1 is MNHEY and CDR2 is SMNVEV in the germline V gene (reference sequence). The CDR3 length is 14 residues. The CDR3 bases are TGTGCCACCAAACGACAGGAGCGACAAGAGACCCAGTACTTC. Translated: CATKRQERQETQYF.

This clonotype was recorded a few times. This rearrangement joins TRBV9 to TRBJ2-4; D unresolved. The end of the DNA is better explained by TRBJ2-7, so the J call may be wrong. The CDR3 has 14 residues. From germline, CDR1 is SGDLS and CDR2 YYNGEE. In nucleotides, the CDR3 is TGTGCCAGCAGCGTAAGCCAAGAAGCCTACGAGCAGTACTTC. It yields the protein CASSVSQEAYEQYF.

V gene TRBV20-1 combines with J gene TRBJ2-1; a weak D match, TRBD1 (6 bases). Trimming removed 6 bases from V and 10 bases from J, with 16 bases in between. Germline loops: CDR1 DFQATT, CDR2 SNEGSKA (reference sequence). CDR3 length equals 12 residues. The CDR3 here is CSAHQGREEQFF. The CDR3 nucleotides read TGCAGTGCCCATCAGGGGCGCGAAGAGCAGTTCTTC.

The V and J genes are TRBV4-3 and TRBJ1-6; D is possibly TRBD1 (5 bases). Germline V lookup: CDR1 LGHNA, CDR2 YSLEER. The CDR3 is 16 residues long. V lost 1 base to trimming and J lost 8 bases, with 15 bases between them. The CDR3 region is CASSQAYWGRDSPLHF. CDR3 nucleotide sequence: TGCGCCAGCAGCCAAGCTTACTGGGGGAGGGATTCACCCCTCCACTTT.

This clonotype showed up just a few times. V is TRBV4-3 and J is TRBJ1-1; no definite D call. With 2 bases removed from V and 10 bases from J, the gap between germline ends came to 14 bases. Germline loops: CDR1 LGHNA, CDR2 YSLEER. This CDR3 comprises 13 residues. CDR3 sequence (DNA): TGCGCCAGCAGCCAAATGTATCTACGAGGAGCTTTCTTT. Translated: CASSQMYLRGAFF.